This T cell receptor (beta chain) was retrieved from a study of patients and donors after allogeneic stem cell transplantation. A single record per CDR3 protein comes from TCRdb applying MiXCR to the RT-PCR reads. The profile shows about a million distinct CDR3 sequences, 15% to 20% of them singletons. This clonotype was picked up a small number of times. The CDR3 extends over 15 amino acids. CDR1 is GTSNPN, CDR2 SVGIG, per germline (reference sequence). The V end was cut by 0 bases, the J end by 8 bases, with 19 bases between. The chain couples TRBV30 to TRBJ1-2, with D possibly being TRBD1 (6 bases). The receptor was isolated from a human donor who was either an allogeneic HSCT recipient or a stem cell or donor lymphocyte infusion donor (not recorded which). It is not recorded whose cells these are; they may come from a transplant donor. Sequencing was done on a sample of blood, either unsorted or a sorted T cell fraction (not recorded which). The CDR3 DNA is TGTGCCTGGAGTGTAGGGGGTTCGAAGCCAGGAGGCTACACCTTC. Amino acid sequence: CAWSVGGSKPGGYTF.